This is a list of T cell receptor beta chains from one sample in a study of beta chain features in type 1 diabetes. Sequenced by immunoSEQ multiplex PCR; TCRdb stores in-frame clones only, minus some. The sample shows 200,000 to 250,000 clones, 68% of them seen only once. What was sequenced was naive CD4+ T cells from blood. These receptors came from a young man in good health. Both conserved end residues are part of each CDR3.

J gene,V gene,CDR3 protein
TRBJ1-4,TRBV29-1,CSVHQGGEKLFF
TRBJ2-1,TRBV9,CASSVGAKTAGEQFF
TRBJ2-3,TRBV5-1,CASSLGTSGRATDTQYF
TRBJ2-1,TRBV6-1,CASSRSYNEQFF
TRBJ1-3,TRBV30,CAWSGVSGNTIYF
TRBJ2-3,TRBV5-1,CASSLGIAGVGDTQYF
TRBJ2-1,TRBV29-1,CSVEGWGDIFLNEQFF
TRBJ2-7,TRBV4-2,CASSPRTSGPYEQYF
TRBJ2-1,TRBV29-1,CSVANSGVDEQFF
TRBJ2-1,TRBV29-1,CSAGESDLGEQFF
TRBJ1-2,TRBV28,CASRPAFWGGASHGYTF
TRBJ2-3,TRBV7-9,CASSPRGTDTQYF
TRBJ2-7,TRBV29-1,CSARDYRREQYF
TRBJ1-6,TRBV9,CASSVAMEVNSPLHF
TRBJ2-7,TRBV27,CASRRGVGAYEQYF
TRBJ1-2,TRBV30,CAWSVLQGRGYTF
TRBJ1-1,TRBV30,CAWSAVGGNRGDFF
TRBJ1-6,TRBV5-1,CASSLAGAGYSPLHF
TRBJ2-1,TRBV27,CASSLVGTYNEQFF
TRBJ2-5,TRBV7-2,CASSTSVAASQTQYF
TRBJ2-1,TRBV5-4,CASSLSYNEQFF
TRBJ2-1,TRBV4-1,CASAGLAAPNEQFF
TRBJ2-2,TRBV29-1,CSGSGDTGELFF
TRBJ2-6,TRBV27,CASSLRGGSGANVLTF
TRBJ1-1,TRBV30,CAWTPRNTEAFF
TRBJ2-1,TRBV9,CASSGGQGSYNEQFF
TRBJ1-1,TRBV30,CAWGTGVATEAFF
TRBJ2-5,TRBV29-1,CSVVTLYQETQYF
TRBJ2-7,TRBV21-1,CASSPHGRAREQYF
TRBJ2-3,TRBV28,CASSTPGGDTQYF
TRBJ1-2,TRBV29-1,CSVVPGAYGYTF
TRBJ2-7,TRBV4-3,CASSQGGGVYEQYF
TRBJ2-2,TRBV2,CASGSGTGELFF
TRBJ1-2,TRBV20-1,CSASVVYGYTF
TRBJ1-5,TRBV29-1,CSVVGQGPNQPQHF
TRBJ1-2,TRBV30,CAWSVVLGNGYTF
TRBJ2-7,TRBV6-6,CASSSGQPTYEQYF
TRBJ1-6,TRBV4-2,CASSLLLVNSPLHF